This T cell receptor (beta chain) was retrieved from a study of beta chain features in type 1 diabetes. This clone was recorded a few times. Its antigen is undetermined. General observations from the study: The question left open here concerned HLA type influencing TCRB rearrangement. Whatever favoring of shorter templates PCR might show would apply equally to patients and controls.

The J segment lost 5 bases and the V segment lost 2 bases, leaving 8 bases of the junction unmatched. The germline V gene has CDR1 GTSNPN and CDR2 SVGIG (reference sequence). This CDR3 is 14 amino acids long. CD4+ cells of the naive, central memory, regulatory and stem cell-like memory types were sorted via CD45RO/CCR7/CD25/CD127/CD95/CD27. The isolated RNA, all of it, was reverse transcribed, so expressed TCRB transcripts were what got sequenced. Some clones are missing from TCRdb's copy, which holds only in-frame ones; the method was immunoSEQ multiplex PCR. The top ten hold about 0.042% of the sample, which has around 450,000 clones, about an eighth seen once.

The receptor comes from a woman aged 18-29 years in good health. The sample comprised naive CD4+ T cells from blood. This rearrangement joins TRBV30 to TRBJ2-7; 8 positions match TRBD1. The CDR3 nucleotides read TGTGCCTGGAGTAATGGACAGGGAAGTGACGAGCAGTACTTC. Translating gives CAWSNGQGSDEQYF.